Below, 25 T cell receptor beta chains from the same sample are listed, as sequenced in a study of cytomegalovirus exposure and HLA in healthy donors. 60 Vbeta and 13 Jbeta primers were used in PCR. Measured with immunoSEQ multiplex PCR; TCRdb has only the in-frame clones, and not every one. The sample yields around 180,000 clones, 85% seen once. Sequenced material: PBMCs. The origin of the receptors is a boy between 2 and 10 years old in good health and CMV-seronegative.

The chain is built from TRBV4-1 and TRBJ1-1, with D perhaps TRBD1 (5 bases). Germline CDR1 MGHRA, CDR2 YSYEKL. The CDR3 runs to 17 residues. V lost 3 bases and J 3 bases, leaving 20 bases between the germline ends. The CDR3 DNA follows: TGCGCCAGCAGCCATACGCAGGGTATGAATCTGGACACTGAAGCTTTCTTT. Translating gives CASSHTQGMNLDTEAFF.

Comment on this clone: One junction end does not reproduce the germline sequence, and a read error may be involved. The V call is TRBV28, the J call TRBJ1-2; 9 bases are shared with TRBD1. Germline V gives CDR1 MDHEN, CDR2 SYDVKM. This CDR3 has 18 residues. The CDR3: CATSLGDRATTFNYGYTF. The CDR3 region has the DNA TGTGCCACCAGTTTAGGGGACAGGGCAACCACATTTAACTATGGCTACACCTTC.

This clone appeared a single time. V usage is TRBV14 and J usage is TRBJ1-1; the match to TRBD1 covers 7 bases. Germline V gene sequence: CDR1 SGHDN, CDR2 FVKESK. V lost 7 bases to trimming and J lost 5 bases; unmatched junction nucleotides: 16. The CDR3 has 16 amino acids. The CDR3 reads CASTPRDSSAGTEAFF. The CDR3 DNA reads as TGTGCCAGCACCCCAAGGGACAGCTCCGCAGGGACTGAAGCTTTCTTT.

CDR3: CASSLTVSRYEQYF. DNA of the CDR3: TGTGCCAGCAGCCTGACAGTTTCCAGGTACGAGCAGTACTTC. The chain couples TRBV6-5 to TRBJ2-7; TRBD1 might be the D (5 bases). V lost 6 bases to trimming and J lost 4 bases, with 16 bases between them. The CDR3 is 14 amino acids. Germline V gives CDR1 MNHEY, CDR2 SVGAGI.

This clone was seen only a few times. This chain links TRBV4-2 with TRBJ2-5; D gene unclear. The CDR3 has 14 amino acids. Per the germline V gene, CDR1 is LGHNA and CDR2 is YNFKEQ. The V end lost 0 bases, the J end lost 1 base, and 6 bases lay between the germline ends. The CDR3 region is CASSQEALQETQYF. In DNA, the CDR3 is TGTGCCAGCAGCCAAGAAGCTCTCCAAGAGACCCAGTACTTC.

V gene TRBV27 combines with J gene TRBJ2-7, with 10 bases that match TRBD2. The CDR3 spans 20 residues. Germline CDR1 and CDR2: MNHEY and SMNVEV (reference sequence). The V gene end was trimmed by 1 base and the J gene end by 3 bases; junction bases not matched to a gene: 18. CDR3 in amino acids: CASSLYRGGVKREGLYEQYF. The CDR3 coding sequence is TGTGCCAGCAGTTTATATCGTGGAGGGGTGAAGCGGGAGGGCCTCTACGAGCAGTACTTC.

This chain links TRBV18 with TRBJ1-3; no definite D call. With 2 bases removed from V and 0 bases from J, the gap between germline ends came to 14 bases. Per the germline V gene, CDR1 is KGHSH and CDR2 is LQKENI. This CDR3 is built from 17 residues. The CDR3, as DNA: TGTGCCAGCTCACCAGAGACCAGGTTTATCTCTGGAAACACCATATATTTT. This gives the protein CASSPETRFISGNTIYF. The full variable domain, in which reference TRBV18 and TRBJ1-3 provide the parts outside the CDR3, is NAGVMQNPRHLVRRRGQEARLRCSPMKGHSHVYWYRQLPEEGLKFMVYLQKENIIDESGMPKERFSAEFPKEGPSILRIQQVVRGDSAAYFCASSPETRFISGNTIYFGEGSWLTVV.

The chain recombines TRBV4-1 with TRBJ2-2; maybe TRBD1 (5 bases). From germline, CDR1 is MGHRA and CDR2 YSYEKL. The CDR3 runs to 14 residues. V dropped 5 bases and J dropped 2 bases, with 9 bases sitting between them. The CDR3 sequence is CASSRQKNTGELFF. The CDR3 coding sequence is TGCGCCAGCAGCAGACAGAAAAACACCGGGGAGCTGTTTTTT.

The CDR3 bases are TGTGCCAGCTCCGACAGGAAAACCTACGAGCAGTACTTC. This codes for CASSDRKTYEQYF. V and J are TRBV2 and TRBJ2-5; TRBD1 might be the D (6 bases). The J call is in doubt because the DNA end fits TRBJ2-7 better. The CDR3 has 13 amino acids. Per germline, CDR1 SNHLY and CDR2 FYNNEI.

The rearrangement uses TRBV2 and TRBJ2-2; the D gene is possibly TRBD1 (5 bases). Trimming took 3 bases from V and 5 from J, leaving 19 bases between them. Germline CDR1 is SNHLY and CDR2 is FYNNEI. The CDR3 covers 17 residues. The CDR3 nucleotides read TGTGCCAGCAGTGATAGGTACAGGTCCCAAGATACCGGGGAGCTGTTTTTT. Translating gives CASSDRYRSQDTGELFF.

CDR3 DNA sequence: TGCGCCAGCAGCGACCGGACAGGGGCTATTCAGCCCCAGCATTTT. Amino acid sequence: CASSDRTGAIQPQHF. V is TRBV10-2 and J is TRBJ1-5; 9 positions match TRBD1. V lost 6 bases to trimming and J lost 6 bases; unmatched junction nucleotides: 9. The CDR3 spans 15 residues. Germline CDR1 WSHSY, CDR2 SAAADI.

The rearrangement joins TRBV6-1 to TRBJ2-1, with TRBD1 identical over 9 bases. V dropped 7 bases and J dropped 1; count of bases not matched to a gene: 5. Germline V gene data show CDR1 as MNHNS and CDR2 as SASEGT. This CDR3 has 15 residues. The CDR3: CASTMTGGSYNEQFF. In nucleotides, the CDR3 is TGTGCCAGCACTATGACAGGGGGATCCTACAATGAGCAGTTCTTC.

The rearrangement joins TRBV19 to TRBJ1-2; TRBD1 matches 7 bases. After removal of 3 bases from V and 8 bases from J, the junction contained 9 bases not matched to a gene. Looked up from germline, CDR1 is LNHDA and CDR2 is SQIVND (reference sequence). CDR3 length: 14 residues. CDR3 protein: CASSIPGGPAGYTF. Here the CDR3 DNA reads TGTGCCAGTAGTATTCCAGGGGGGCCCGCGGGCTACACCTTC. Combining the CDR3 with reference TRBV19 and TRBJ1-2 gives the whole variable domain DGGITQSPKYLFRKEGQNVTLSCEQNLNHDAMYWYRQDPGQGLRLIYYSQIVNDFQKGDIAEGYSVSREKKESFPLTVTSAQKNPTAFYLCASSIPGGPAGYTFGSGTRLTVV.

The rearrangement uses TRBV5-6 and TRBJ1-2; 8 bases fit TRBD1. The CDR3 covers 11 residues. V lost 3 bases, J lost 9 bases, and 1 base stayed unmatched. CDR1 and CDR2 (germline): SGHDT, YYEEEE. CDR3 sequence: CASSYRGSYTF. The CDR3 nucleotides are TGTGCCAGCAGCTACAGGGGGAGCTACACCTTC.

The chain recombines TRBV2 with TRBJ1-1; maybe TRBD1 (5 bases). The CDR3 is 12 amino acids. CDR1 is SNHLY and CDR2 is FYNNEI in the germline V gene. V lost 4 bases, J lost 3 bases, and 6 bases lay in between. CDR3 in amino acids: CASSVRDTEAFF. The CDR3 DNA is TGTGCCAGCAGTGTCAGGGACACTGAAGCTTTCTTT.

This chain connects TRBV11-2 to TRBJ2-7, with a possible D match to TRBD2 (5 bases). With 5 bases removed from V and 1 base from J, the gap between germline ends came to 12 bases. The CDR3 is 14 amino acids. Per the germline V gene, CDR1 is SGHAT and CDR2 is FQNNGV. The CDR3 DNA sequence: TGTGCCAGCAGCCCATTAGCGTATTCCTACGAGCAGTACTTC. Its protein is CASSPLAYSYEQYF. The whole variable domain, remainder taken from reference TRBV11-2 and TRBJ2-7, is EAGVAQSPRYKIIEKRQSVAFWCNPISGHATLYWYQQILGQGPKLLIQFQNNGVVDDSQLPKDRFSAERLKGVDSTLKIQPAKLEDSAVYLCASSPLAYSYEQYFGPGTRLTVT.

The chain is built from TRBV10-2 and TRBJ2-7, with TRBD1 matching 11 bases. The germline CDR1 and CDR2 sequences are WSHSY and SAAADI. V was pared by 7 bases and J by 6 bases, with 8 bases of the junction left unmatched. The CDR3 totals 14 residues. CDR3 sequence (DNA): TGCGCCAGCAATACCTACGGGACAGGGGGCGAGCAGTACGTC. Its protein is CASNTYGTGGEQYV.

This clone was counted only a few times. Other DNA sequences within the sample encode an identical CDR3. This chain uses TRBV18 with TRBJ2-7; no definite D call. The length of the CDR3 is 12 residues. V gave up 2 bases and J gave up 4 bases, with 6 bases separating them. Germline loops: CDR1 KGHSH, CDR2 LQKENI. CDR3 sequence (DNA): TGTGCCAGCTCACCAACGGGTTACGAGCAGTACTTC. Translating it yields CASSPTGYEQYF. Variable domain in full (rest from reference TRBV18 and TRBJ2-7): NAGVMQNPRHLVRRRGQEARLRCSPMKGHSHVYWYRQLPEEGLKFMVYLQKENIIDESGMPKERFSAEFPKEGPSILRIQQVVRGDSAAYFCASSPTGYEQYFGPGTRLTVT.

The chain's CDR3 is CASSWTSGPNNEQFF. The CDR3 nucleotides read TGCGCCAGCAGCTGGACTAGCGGGCCCAACAATGAGCAGTTCTTC. V and J are TRBV5-1 and TRBJ2-1, with 11 bases aligning to TRBD2. CDR3 length equals 15 residues. Losses at the gene ends were 3 bases for V and 5 bases for J; bases not matched to a gene: 4. Germline V gene lookup returns CDR1 SGHRS and CDR2 YFSETQ.

V usage is TRBV7-3 and J usage is TRBJ2-7, with 12 bases fitting TRBD2. Germline CDR1 and CDR2: SGHTA and FQGTGA. Trimming cost V 5 bases and J 2 bases; bases outside gene matches: 4. The CDR3 has 15 amino acids. The CDR3 nucleotides are TGTGCCAGCAGCCTCACTAGCGGGGGGACCTACGAGCAGTACTTC. This gives the protein CASSLTSGGTYEQYF.

The chain links TRBV10-3 to TRBJ2-2; tentatively, D is TRBD2 (5 bases). CDR1 ENHRY and CDR2 SYGVKD come from the germline V gene. V lost 7 bases and J lost 4, with 10 bases in between. The CDR3 extends over 13 amino acids. CDR3 coding DNA: TGTGCCATCAAGCCTAGCAGCACCGGGGAGCTGTTTTTT. Amino acids: CAIKPSSTGELFF.

The CDR3 region has the DNA TGTGCCAGCGGAGGAAGCGGGAGGGCCGGAGGAGATACGCAGTATTTT. Its translation: CASGGSGRAGGDTQYF. J is TRBJ2-3 and V is TRBV4-2; 10 nucleotides align to TRBD2. Trimming at V came to 8 bases and at J to 5 bases, leaving 13 bases not matched to a gene. Germline lookup yields CDR1 LGHNA and CDR2 YNFKEQ. The length of the CDR3 is 16 residues.

The V call is TRBV6-6, the J call TRBJ2-3; 7 bases map to TRBD2. Per the germline V gene, CDR1 is MNHNY and CDR2 is SVGAGI (reference sequence). V gave up 6 bases and J gave up 14 bases; unmatched junction bases: 23. The CDR3 extends over 16 amino acids. DNA of the CDR3: TGTGCCAGCAGCGCCTACACTAGCGTAGAAACCATACGCAGGTATTTT. It encodes CASSAYTSVETIRRYF.

The chain uses TRBV7-9 and TRBJ2-5, with D perhaps TRBD1 (6 bases). Germline V gives CDR1 SEHNR, CDR2 FQNEAQ (reference sequence). V was cut by 5 bases and J by 7 bases, with 17 bases left in between. There are 14 residues in the CDR3. CDR3 residues: CASSRDTLFGTQYF. In nucleotides, the CDR3 is TGTGCCAGCAGCCGGGACACCCTTTTTGGGACCCAGTACTTC.

This clone has a handful of counts. V is TRBV6-1 and J is TRBJ2-2; 7 bases are shared with TRBD2. The germline V gene has CDR1 MNHNS and CDR2 SASEGT. The CDR3 contains 15 residues. Trimming at V came to 3 bases and at J to 3 bases, leaving 4 bases not matched to a gene. The CDR3 reads CASSERRGYTGELFF. DNA for the CDR3: TGTGCCAGCAGTGAGAGGCGGGGGTACACCGGGGAGCTGTTTTTT.